The 14 T cell receptor beta chains below all came from one sample that was sequenced in a study of CD8 T cells in Susac syndrome. Random hexamers primed reverse transcription of about 0.5 to 1 ug RNA. MiXCR was run by TCRdb on the immunoSEQ multiplex PCR reads, yielding one entry per CDR3 protein. The sample lists 150,000 to 200,000 distinct CDR3 sequences; approximately 94% were seen once. The sequenced sample was CD4+ T cells from PBMCs. The receptors here all came from a human donor with multiple sclerosis.

This clonotype has a single count. The J gene is TRBJ1-3, the V gene TRBV25-1; D unclear. There are 14 residues in the CDR3. Trimming pared 1 base from V and 3 bases from J, leaving 7 bases between. Germline-derived CDR1 and CDR2 are MGHDK and SYGVNS. CDR3 protein: CASSEWSGGNTIYF. The CDR3 bases are TGTGCCAGCAGTGAATGGAGTGGTGGAAACACCATATATTTT.

This CDR3 reads CASSDRGEAFF. CDR3 in DNA: TGTGCCAGCAGTGACAGGGGGGAAGCTTTCTTT. This rearrangement joins TRBV12-3 or TRBV12-4 to TRBJ1-1; 9 bases align to TRBD1. CDR3 length equals 11 residues. The V segment lost 5 bases and the J segment 8 bases; nucleotides outside the gene matches: 0.

J is TRBJ1-2 and V is TRBV12-3 or TRBV12-4, with a weak D call TRBD1 (5 bases). V was cut by 8 bases and J by 1 base, with 17 bases left in between. The CDR3 spans 15 residues. CDR3 sequence (DNA): TGTGCCAGCCGGGGCTCGGGTTCTGGTAACTATGGCTACACCTTC. Protein sequence: CASRGSGSGNYGYTF.

The rearrangement joins TRBV2 to TRBJ1-5, with a tentative D call TRBD1 (5 bases). This CDR3 has 13 amino acids. Looked up from germline, CDR1 is SNHLY and CDR2 is FYNNEI. Deletions cut 6 bases from V and 7 bases from J, with 13 bases between. The CDR3 loop is CASSAGIWQPQHF. In DNA, the CDR3 is TGTGCCAGCAGCGCAGGGATTTGGCAGCCCCAGCATTTT.

This sequence joins TRBV6-5 and TRBJ1-1; D gene unclear. From germline, CDR1 is MNHEY and CDR2 SVGAGI. This CDR3 comprises 14 residues. The V end was cut by 0 bases, the J end by 0 bases, with 5 bases between. In DNA, the CDR3 is TGTGCCAGCAGTTACTCGATAGTGAACACTGAAGCTTTCTTT. Encoded protein: CASSYSIVNTEAFF.

The table lists this clonotype with a count of one. One end of the junction fails to match germline, which may point to a read error. The rearrangement uses TRBV9 and TRBJ2-5; TRBD2 aligns across 7 bases. The germline gives CDR1 SGDLS, CDR2 YYNGEE. This CDR3 has 14 residues. CDR3 protein: CASKPGLTKETQHF. Here the CDR3 DNA reads TGTGCCAGCAAACCGGGACTAACAAAAGAGACCCAGCACTTC.

The chain employs TRBV2 and TRBJ1-4; D is ambiguous. CDR3 length: 14 amino acids. The germline V gene has CDR1 SNHLY and CDR2 FYNNEI. Trimming removed 10 bases at V and 3 bases at J, with 15 bases between. The CDR3 loop reads CATLSQGSNEKLFF. Here the CDR3 DNA reads TGTGCCACCCTTTCCCAAGGCTCTAATGAAAAACTGTTTTTT. The full variable domain, in which reference TRBV2 and TRBJ1-4 provide the parts outside the CDR3, is EPEVTQTPSHQVTQMGQEVILRCVPISNHLYFYWYRQILGQKVEFLVSFYNNEISEKSEIFDDQFSVERPDGSNFTLKIRSTKLEDSAMYFCATLSQGSNEKLFFGSGTQLSVL.

The J gene is TRBJ2-4, the V gene TRBV20-1, with D uncertain. Germline values: CDR1 DFQATT, CDR2 SNEGSKA (reference sequence). V dropped 5 bases and J dropped 5 bases, with 7 bases sitting between them. This CDR3 comprises 11 residues. CDR3 region: CSASTQNIQYF. CDR3 DNA: TGCAGTGCTTCGACACAAAACATTCAGTACTTC.

The J gene is TRBJ1-4, the V gene TRBV2, with D uncertain. V shed 8 bases and J shed 3 bases, with 7 bases lying between them. Germline CDR1 SNHLY, CDR2 FYNNEI. This CDR3 has 12 residues. The CDR3 DNA reads as TGTGCCAGCGGGCGAGCTAATGAAAAACTGTTTTTT. Its protein is CASGRANEKLFF.

This rearrangement joins TRBV11-2 to TRBJ1-1; D possibly corresponds to TRBD1 (6 bases). Trimming stripped 2 bases from V and 7 bases from J, with 14 bases between. CDR3 length: 14 residues. Germline values: CDR1 SGHAT, CDR2 FQNNGV. The CDR3 spells CASSLFAGAGEAFF. Here the CDR3 DNA reads TGTGCCAGCAGCTTATTCGCGGGGGCGGGTGAAGCTTTCTTT.

The count of this clonotype is one. The chain uses TRBV4-2 and TRBJ2-5; D is uncertain. Germline V gives CDR1 LGHNA, CDR2 YNFKEQ. V lost 4 bases and J lost 5, with 17 bases in between. This CDR3 contains 15 residues. CDR3: CASSLKPGPLETQYF. The CDR3 nucleotides are TGTGCCAGCAGCCTGAAACCGGGCCCCCTGGAGACCCAGTACTTC.

The gene calls are TRBV28 and TRBJ2-5, with D maybe TRBD2 (5 bases). CDR1 and CDR2 from the germline V gene are MDHEN and SYDVKM. Trimming stripped 3 bases from V and 3 bases from J, with 14 bases between. The CDR3 is 15 amino acids. The CDR3 nucleotides read TGTGCCAGCAGTTTGGGCCGGGGTCAGGAAGAGACCCAGTACTTC. This sequence encodes CASSLGRGQEETQYF.

This clonotype was seen once. A read error may produce the germline difference seen at one junction end. This chain connects TRBV7-9 to TRBJ2-2; TRBD2 matches at 10 bases. Germline V gene lookup returns CDR1 SEHNR and CDR2 FQNEAQ (reference sequence). This CDR3 has 15 residues. The CDR3 sequence: CASSSGLAWTGVLFF. The CDR3 DNA reads as TGTGCCAGCAGCTCGGGACTAGCGTGGACCGGGGTGCTGTTTTTT.

In this sample, this clonotype turned up once. This rearrangement joins TRBV15 to TRBJ2-1; D is perhaps TRBD2 (5 bases). V gave up 0 bases and J gave up 7 bases, with 10 bases separating them. In germline, CDR1 is LNHNV, CDR2 YYDKDF (reference sequence). The CDR3 spans 14 residues. This chain's CDR3 is CATSRDYIANEQFF. DNA for the CDR3: TGTGCCACCAGCAGAGATTATATAGCGAATGAGCAGTTCTTC.